The 30 T cell receptor beta chains in this list originate from one sample, sequenced in a study of blood T cell repertoires in COVID-19. The table came from immunoSEQ multiplex PCR; TCRdb's copy has only in-frame clones and leaves some out. The table has 250,000 or so clones, approximately 86% seen once. Sequenced material: peripheral blood. The receptors were sampled from a woman in her 30s with acute or convalescent COVID-19.

The V call is TRBV4-3, the J call TRBJ2-1; 8 bases are a match to TRBD1. The germline V gene encodes CDR1 LGHNA and CDR2 YSLEER. This CDR3 is 16 amino acids long. The J segment lost 12 bases and the V segment lost 3 bases, leaving 16 bases of the junction unmatched. CDR3 sequence: CASSQGTGQVTPGQFF. In nucleotides, the CDR3 is TGCGCCAGCAGCCAGGGAACGGGACAGGTCACACCGGGGCAGTTCTTC.

The V gene is TRBV6-5, the J gene TRBJ1-6; D might be TRBD1 (6 bases). CDR1 and CDR2 (germline): MNHEY, SVGAGI. V was pared by 5 bases and J by 7 bases, with 15 bases between. The CDR3 covers 15 residues. The chain's CDR3 is CASSPSGGKNSPLHF. The CDR3 region has the DNA TGTGCCAGCAGTCCCTCGGGGGGCAAGAATTCACCCCTCCACTTT.

The chain links TRBV24-1 to TRBJ2-7, with TRBD1 matching 7 bases. CDR3 length equals 15 residues. With V trimmed by 3 bases and J by 2 bases, 6 bases remained unmatched. From germline, CDR1 is KGHDR and CDR2 SFDVKD. CDR3 sequence: CATSDAGTAAYEQYF. In DNA, the CDR3 is TGTGCCACCAGTGATGCCGGGACAGCAGCCTACGAGCAGTACTTC.

This clone was detected only once. The chain has TRBV24-1 and TRBJ1-2; unclear D gene. Trimming stripped 4 bases from V and 4 bases from J, with 12 bases between. The CDR3 contains 14 residues. The V gene's germline CDR1 is KGHDR and CDR2 SFDVKD. CDR3 sequence: CATSDPSLSYGYTF. Written as DNA, the CDR3 is TGTGCCACCAGTGACCCCTCCTTGAGCTATGGCTACACCTTC.

This clone appeared a single time. Other DNA sequences of this sample code for an identical CDR3. V gene TRBV30 combines with J gene TRBJ2-7, with 8 positions matching TRBD1. The CDR3 is 12 residues long. J lost 4 bases, V lost 5 bases, and 4 bases had no gene match. From germline, CDR1 is GTSNPN and CDR2 SVGIG (reference sequence). Here the CDR3 reads CAWGTGLYEQYF. In DNA form, the CDR3 reads TGTGCCTGGGGGACAGGCCTATACGAGCAGTACTTC.

This chain links TRBV7-9 with TRBJ2-7, with 9 bases identical to TRBD2. J was trimmed by 3 bases and V by 3 bases; bases with no gene match: 9. The germline V gene encodes CDR1 SEHNR and CDR2 FQNEAQ (reference sequence). The CDR3 contains 16 residues. CDR3 amino acids: CASSFRGLAGDYEQYF. In DNA form, the CDR3 reads TGTGCCAGCAGCTTTAGGGGACTAGCAGGAGACTACGAGCAGTACTTC.

The chain combines TRBV18 with TRBJ1-2; D may be TRBD1 (6 bases). The germline V gene has CDR1 KGHSH and CDR2 LQKENI. This CDR3 has 13 amino acids. Trimming removed 8 bases from V and 4 bases from J, with 14 bases in between. The CDR3 bases are TGTGCCAGCCGAGAAACAGGGTTCTATGGCTACACCTTC. Protein product: CASRETGFYGYTF.

The chain is built from TRBV19 and TRBJ1-1, with TRBD1 identical over 12 bases. This CDR3 spans 17 amino acids. The V gene end was trimmed by 6 bases and the J gene end by 5 bases; junction bases not matched to a gene: 13. Germline V gene data show CDR1 as LNHDA and CDR2 as SQIVND (reference sequence). CDR3 in amino acids: CASSEGQGAQIVTEAFF. CDR3 DNA sequence: TGTGCCAGTAGCGAGGGACAGGGGGCGCAAATAGTGACTGAAGCTTTCTTT.

This rearrangement joins TRBV5-8 to TRBJ2-5; a weak D match, TRBD1 (6 bases). The CDR3 has 13 amino acids. V lost 2 bases to trimming and J lost 5 bases, with 10 bases between them. The V gene's germline CDR1 is SGHTS and CDR2 YDEGEE. The CDR3, as DNA: TGTGCCAGCAGCTTAACAGGGACGGAGACCCAGTACTTC. It yields the protein CASSLTGTETQYF. Filled out from reference TRBV5-8 and TRBJ2-5, the complete variable domain reads EAGVTQSPTHLIKTRGQQATLRCSPISGHTSVYWYQQALGLGLQFLLWYDEGEERNRGNFPPRFSGRQFPNYSSELNVNALELEDSALYLCASSLTGTETQYFGPGTRLLVL.

The rearrangement joins TRBV7-2 to TRBJ2-5; the D gene is possibly TRBD2 (5 bases). The V end was cut by 0 bases, the J end by 5 bases, with 13 bases between. The germline V gene encodes CDR1 SGHTA and CDR2 FQGNSA. This CDR3 has 15 amino acids. Here the CDR3 DNA reads TGTGCCAGCAGCTTAGCCGTTGCTAGCCGGGAGACCCAGTACTTC. Its protein product is CASSLAVASRETQYF.

This clone was recorded once. This sequence joins TRBV3-1 (or the pseudogene TRBV3-2) and TRBJ2-2; 8 bases map to TRBD2. After removal of 0 bases from V and 5 bases from J, the junction contained 11 bases not matched to a gene. Germline loops: CDR1 LGHDT, CDR2 YNNKEL (reference sequence). The CDR3 covers 18 residues. Here the CDR3 reads CASSQDRCQREWTGELFF. The CDR3 DNA follows: TGTGCCAGCAGCCAAGATCGATGTCAGCGGGAGTGGACCGGGGAGCTGTTTTTT.

The chain recombines TRBV7-9 with TRBJ2-1; tentative D call: TRBD1 (5 bases). V was pared by 5 bases and J by 12 bases, with 23 bases between. CDR3 length equals 15 residues. Looked up from germline, CDR1 is SEHNR and CDR2 is FQNEAQ (reference sequence). This CDR3 is CASSRMESGNPLQFF. The CDR3 nucleotides are TGTGCCAGCAGCCGTATGGAATCAGGGAACCCTCTGCAGTTCTTC. Filled out from reference TRBV7-9 and TRBJ2-1, the complete variable domain reads DTGVSQNPRHKITKRGQNVTFRCDPISEHNRLYWYRQTLGQGPEFLTYFQNEAQLEKSRLLSDRFSAERPKGSFSTLEIQRTEQGDSAMYLCASSRMESGNPLQFFGPGTRLTVL.

The rearrangement uses TRBV12-5 and TRBJ2-2, with 10 bases fitting TRBD2. Trimming took 9 bases from V and 6 from J; bases not matched to a gene: 31. Germline CDR1 and CDR2: LGHNT and FRNRAP. This CDR3 is 22 amino acids long. CDR3 DNA sequence: TGTGCTAGGGAGGGCCGCGCCCAGGGGCTAGCGGGAGAATTGCTGCGTGCCGGGGAGCTGTTTTTT. Amino acids: CAREGRAQGLAGELLRAGELFF.

This chain connects TRBV7-3 to TRBJ2-1; D is perhaps TRBD1 (6 bases). Germline V lookup: CDR1 SGHTA, CDR2 FQGTGA. This CDR3 comprises 14 residues. The V end was cut by 2 bases, the J end by 8 bases, with 13 bases between. CDR3 region: CASSLQGRVDEQFF. For the CDR3, the DNA is TGTGCCAGCAGCTTACAGGGGCGCGTTGATGAGCAGTTCTTC.

The chain uses TRBV27 and TRBJ1-1; 9 bases match TRBD1. Germline V gene lookup returns CDR1 MNHEY and CDR2 SMNVEV (reference sequence). This CDR3 has 15 amino acids. J lost 4 bases, V lost 2 bases, and 5 bases had no gene match. CDR3 coding DNA: TGTGCCAGCAGTTTACCGGGACAGGGTCCCACTGAAGCTTTCTTT. It codes for CASSLPGQGPTEAFF.

The V and J genes are TRBV19 and TRBJ1-6; maybe TRBD1 (5 bases). The CDR3 sequence is 16 residues long. Germline assignment: CDR1 LNHDA and CDR2 SQIVND (reference sequence). The ends were cut back, 8 bases at V and 8 bases at J, with 22 bases in the middle. The CDR3 loop is CASPTLSPGRDSPLHF. DNA of the CDR3: TGTGCCAGTCCGACCCTTTCCCCAGGGCGTGATTCACCCCTCCACTTT.

The J gene is TRBJ1-6, the V gene TRBV4-3; 7 bases are shared with TRBD1. This CDR3 is built from 14 residues. V dropped 3 bases and J dropped 9; count of bases not matched to a gene: 5. Germline CDR1 LGHNA, CDR2 YSLEER. The CDR3 loop reads CASSHGTVVSPLHF. In nucleotides, the CDR3 is TGCGCCAGCAGCCACGGGACAGTCGTTTCACCCCTCCACTTT.

The chain recombines TRBV6-2 or TRBV6-3 with TRBJ1-1; D gene uncertain. CDR1 MNHEY and CDR2 SVGEGT come from the germline V gene. The CDR3 sequence is 13 residues long. Trimming took 4 bases from V and 0 from J, leaving 6 bases between them. The DNA for the CDR3 is TGTGCCAGCAGTTCCCAATTGAACACTGAAGCTTTCTTT. As protein: CASSSQLNTEAFF.

The chain couples TRBV19 to TRBJ1-1; TRBD1 is a possible D gene (6 bases). Trimming removed 1 base from V and 1 base from J, with 10 bases in between. Germline V gene sequence: CDR1 LNHDA, CDR2 SQIVND (reference sequence). The CDR3 contains 15 residues. CDR3 in DNA: TGTGCCAGTAGTATAGGGGGGCTCGGGAACACTGAAGCTTTCTTT. This encodes CASSIGGLGNTEAFF.

V gene TRBV15 combines with J gene TRBJ2-5; D remains ambiguous. The CDR3 spans 13 residues. Trimming stripped 0 bases from V and 5 bases from J, with 7 bases between. Germline CDR1 is LNHNV and CDR2 is YYDKDF (reference sequence). CDR3 DNA sequence: TGTGCCACCAGCAGAGATCAGTGGGAGACCCAGTACTTC. Amino acids: CATSRDQWETQYF.

The genes are TRBV9 and TRBJ1-4, with a possible D match to TRBD1 (6 bases). Per the germline V gene, CDR1 is SGDLS and CDR2 is YYNGEE. The CDR3 consists of 18 residues. Trimming removed 0 bases from V and 4 bases from J, with 19 bases in between. CDR3: CASSVGAQQGLNNEKLFF. CDR3 sequence (DNA): TGTGCCAGCAGCGTAGGGGCTCAACAGGGTCTCAATAATGAAAAACTGTTTTTT. The full variable domain, rest sourced from reference TRBV9 and TRBJ1-4, is DSGVTQTPKHLITATGQRVTLRCSPRSGDLSVYWYQQSLDQGLQFLIQYYNGEERAKGNILERFSAQQFPDLHSELNLSSLELGDSALYFCASSVGAQQGLNNEKLFFGSGTQLSVL.

In this sample, this clone turned up once. The chain links TRBV5-4 to TRBJ2-7; no clear D gene. V was cut by 4 bases and J by 5 bases, with 13 bases left in between. Per the germline V gene, CDR1 is SGHNT and CDR2 is YYREEE (reference sequence). The CDR3 loop spans 13 amino acids. In DNA form, the CDR3 reads TGTGCCAGCAGCCCCCATCCTCGGGACGAGCAGTACTTC. This translates into CASSPHPRDEQYF.

This clone was detected once. The gene calls are TRBV5-4 and TRBJ2-5; TRBD1 matches at 8 bases. From germline, CDR1 is SGHNT and CDR2 YYREEE (reference sequence). The CDR3 has 14 residues. V shed 3 bases, J shed 4 bases, and the junction held 5 bases outside the gene matches. This chain's CDR3 is CASSSRQGRETQYF. The CDR3 DNA reads as TGTGCCAGCAGCTCACGACAGGGGAGAGAGACCCAGTACTTC.

The V gene is TRBV28, the J gene TRBJ1-2, with TRBD1 identical over 8 bases. The CDR3 runs 14 residues. Germline loops: CDR1 MDHEN, CDR2 SYDVKM. After removal of 1 base from V and 8 bases from J, the junction contained 6 bases not matched to a gene. CDR3 residues: CASSLFTGGGGYTF. The CDR3 DNA is TGTGCCAGCAGTTTATTCACAGGGGGAGGCGGCTACACCTTC.

The chain employs TRBV6-5 and TRBJ2-1; TRBD1 is a possible D gene (5 bases). The CDR3 is made up of 13 amino acids. Germline loops: CDR1 MNHEY, CDR2 SVGAGI. V lost 6 bases, J lost 6 bases, and 12 bases lay in between. The chain's CDR3 is CASRQQVLNEQFF. CDR3 nucleotides: TGTGCCAGCAGGCAACAGGTTCTCAATGAGCAGTTCTTC.

This chain connects TRBV18 to TRBJ1-2; possible D gene TRBD1, 5 bases. V was trimmed by 3 bases and J by 7 bases, leaving 15 bases between them. Germline CDR1 is KGHSH and CDR2 is LQKENI. This CDR3 has 14 residues. CDR3 DNA: TGTGCCAGCTCACCCGAGACAGAGTCAGTTGGCTACACCTTC. Its translation is CASSPETESVGYTF.

The DNA for the CDR3 is TGTGCCTGGAGTCCCAGGGGCATCGCCTACGAGCAGTACTTC. This encodes CAWSPRGIAYEQYF. The V gene is TRBV30, the J gene TRBJ2-7; perhaps TRBD1 as D (6 bases). The CDR3 contains 14 residues. The ends were cut back, 2 bases at V and 2 bases at J, with 13 bases in the middle. Germline loops: CDR1 GTSNPN, CDR2 SVGIG (reference sequence).

V gene TRBV6-5 combines with J gene TRBJ1-2; D is undetermined. Between the trimmed V and J ends, which lost 2 bases and 8 bases, there was a span of 9 bases. Germline loops: CDR1 MNHEY, CDR2 SVGAGI. CDR3 length: 12 residues. This CDR3 is CASSYEGGGYTF. For the CDR3, the DNA is TGTGCCAGCAGTTACGAGGGAGGCGGCTACACCTTC.

This chain links TRBV3-1 (or the pseudogene TRBV3-2) with TRBJ1-1; 9 bases line up with TRBD1. Germline V gives CDR1 LGHDT, CDR2 YNNKEL (reference sequence). The trim removed 4 bases at V and 8 bases at J, leaving 5 bases unmatched. CDR3 length: 13 residues. The CDR3 loop is CASSPTGGSEAFF. DNA of the CDR3: TGTGCCAGCAGCCCCACAGGGGGCAGCGAAGCTTTCTTT.

A few counts support this clone. The chain combines TRBV7-8 with TRBJ1-3, with D perhaps TRBD1 (6 bases). This CDR3 spans 15 amino acids. CDR1 SGHVS and CDR2 FQNEAQ come from the germline V gene. Trimming took off 6 bases at V and 0 bases at J, with 12 bases between the two ends. DNA for the CDR3: TGTGCCAGCAGTCGCATAGGGGGCTCTGGAAACACCATATATTTT. Its translation is CASSRIGGSGNTIYF.